The subject of this entry is one T cell receptor beta chain. Its antigen target is currently unknown. Base qualities are not recorded, but no much larger clone differs from it by a single base. CD8 naive samples consisted of CD45RO-negative cells that were positively selected for CCR7, yielding a CD45RA+CCR7+ population without TemRA cells. The donors were healthy, HIV-negative adults with no recently reported acute infections or vaccinations. All donors were Caucasian adults living in Nashville, Tennessee, USA. After blood collection by leukapheresis, PBMCs were isolated using Ficoll-Histopaque density gradient centrifugation and then cryopreserved in the vapor phase of liquid nitrogen. Analytical flow cytometry was used to check the purity and quantity of every magnetically sorted T cell population. From each sorted fraction, genomic DNA was isolated and quantified by UV absorbance on a Nanodrop 2000c.

The sample comes from a study of shared clonotypes between healthy human individuals (dated by TCRdb to 2020 to 2021). General notes on the study: The cohort comprised a couple of women and a few men aged 18 to 49 years. The study deeply sequenced blood TCR repertoires of about 5 healthy adults to estimate repertoire size and the extent of clonotype sharing between individuals. Different laboratories and diverse techniques were used to prepare libraries and sequence TCR repertoires, to increase sequencing depth and limit assay-specific biases. For each donor, three plates each were used for CD4 naive and CD4 memory, two plates were used for CD8 naive, and one plate was used for CD8 memory. Between about 0.9 and 10 billion PBMCs per donor were obtained by leukapheresis.

TCR CDR3 regions were amplified from genomic DNA by multiplex PCR using the deep immunoSEQ assay. Genomic DNA extracted from each cell subset was distributed evenly over all wells of several immunoSEQ 96-well plates, and each plate served as one replicate. Each replicate PCR for sorted subsets received 150 to 250 ng genomic DNA, equal to 30,000 or so T cell genomes. Purified libraries were measured with a Qubit 3.0 fluorometer, size-checked on a Bioanalyzer 2100, and measured again with the KAPA Library Quantification kit. Every immunoSEQ 96-well plate was sequenced on a separate single-read 150-cycle Illumina NextSeq 550 flow cell. As for the original processing: Because only junctional sequences without quality scores were contained in the immunoSEQ output, filtering matching that applied to full-length reads could not be performed. To assign V/J genes and CDR3, sequences were annotated using PyIR, a Python wrapper for IgBLAST v1.9, with IMGT germline references. Any read was removed if the V/J assignment was weak (E-value above 1e-6), the CDR3 was missing, or the read contained stop codons, out-of-frame junctions, or ambiguous translated residues. A V3J clonotype was defined by an identical inferred V gene, J gene, and CDR3 amino acid sequence. Percentage overlap between repertoires was computed as shared unique clonotypes divided by the size of the smaller repertoire. Three approaches were used to assess repertoire richness: RTK rarefaction, the Chao1 estimator, and Recon v2.1 estimates of unobserved clonotypes. Generation probabilities for all TCRbeta clonotypes obtained by the gDNA method from a handful of donors were computed using OLGA. TCRdb mirrors the immuneACCESS table, restricted to in-frame sequences. Some clones are absent from its copies; in checked studies, under half trace to an unresolved V gene, and the reason for the others is unknown. The DNA was the basis for D and trimming; V, J and clone size are from that table. For this sample there are around 2,100,000 clones; approximately 95% appear just once. Around 1.2% of the sample belongs to the ten largest clones.

Looking up the germline V gene yields CDR1 MGHRA and CDR2 YSYEKL. The CDR3, cysteine through phenylalanine, is 12 amino acids long. The entry retains the CDR3 DNA only, 36 bases that are in frame from base 1. V and J lose 0 bases and 8 bases, and a span of 5 bases separates them. The research as a whole found: Only blood was sampled, and tissue TCR repertoires likely differ from those in blood. Naive subsets generally had larger estimated clonotype richness than memory subsets. Based on pairwise subsampling, the degree of clonotype sharing among donors was expected to be affected by sequencing depth. Compared with non-shared clonotypes, clonotypes shared by all four sorted-subset donors had higher generation probabilities. When several donors were compared, the shared fraction of clonotypes was 5% to 6.5% for naive CD4, 3.5% for naive CD8, more than 2% for memory CD4, and 0.35% to 0.5% for memory CD8. Rarefaction of sorted-subset datasets indicated incomplete sequencing despite the large sequencing depth. Because the study included a small number of donors, the genetic and exposure-history diversity represented was limited.

The sequence links TRBV4-1 to TRBJ1-3; the D gene assignment is ambiguous. The sequencing input was naive CD8+ T cells sorted from blood. The cell subset or site label, read with the paper, signifies: CD45RA+CCR7+. This TCR derives from a man aged 18 to 29 in good health. The CDR3 corresponds to CASSQDRYTIYF. In nucleotide form, the sequence is TGCGCCAGCAGCCAAGATCGATACACCATATATTTT.